This T cell receptor beta chain was found in a study of T cells after yellow fever vaccination. Study-wide findings and caveats: Contamination by abundant bulk-population clonotypes could be present in FACS-sorted repertoires.

The CDR3 runs 16 residues. J was trimmed by 5 bases and V by 6 bases; bases with no gene match: 14. Looked up from germline, CDR1 is DFQATT and CDR2 is SNEGSKA (reference sequence). 5'RACE template switching added a universal primer site and UMIs to TCR cDNA. A single record per CDR3 protein comes from TCRdb applying MiXCR to the 5' RACE reads. The sample records 200,000 to 300,000 distinct CDR3 sequences, roughly 6.2% being singletons. In the case of this clonotype: As yet, its antigen is unknown.

The chain recombines TRBV20-1 with TRBJ2-1; 9 bases align to TRBD2. The source is a man aged 30 to 45 who received the YFV17D yellow fever vaccine. Sample: CD4+ T cells sorted from PBMCs, taken on the day of the yellow fever booster vaccination. Written as DNA, the CDR3 is TGCAGTGCAAGGGGGTGGGCGGGAGGGCCGAACAATGAGCAGTTCTTC. Protein sequence: CSARGWAGGPNNEQFF.